The T cell receptor (beta chain) described here comes from a study of response to subunit inactivated influenza vaccine. Study results and limitations: It was the authors' suggestion that each seasonal influenza vaccination recruits few new T cells.

This clonotype was seen a handful of times. Antigen: not known. One entry per CDR3 protein results from TCRdb running MiXCR on the RT-PCR reads. The sample holds some 190,000 distinct CDR3 sequences, roughly an eighth seen once. This CDR3 is 14 amino acids long. Germline V gene lookup returns CDR1 ENHRY and CDR2 SYGVKD. V lost 0 bases, J lost 4 bases, and 1 base stayed unmatched. The chain carries TRBV10-3 and TRBJ2-7, with 9 bases lining up with TRBD2. This sequence was found in a man aged 45-60 years who received an inactivated influenza vaccine. The specimen was CD8+ T cells sorted from PBMCs, collected more than 4 days after vaccination. The CDR3 DNA is TGTGCCATCAGTGAGTCTAGCGGGAGATACGAGCAGTACTTC. Encoded protein: CAISESSGRYEQYF.